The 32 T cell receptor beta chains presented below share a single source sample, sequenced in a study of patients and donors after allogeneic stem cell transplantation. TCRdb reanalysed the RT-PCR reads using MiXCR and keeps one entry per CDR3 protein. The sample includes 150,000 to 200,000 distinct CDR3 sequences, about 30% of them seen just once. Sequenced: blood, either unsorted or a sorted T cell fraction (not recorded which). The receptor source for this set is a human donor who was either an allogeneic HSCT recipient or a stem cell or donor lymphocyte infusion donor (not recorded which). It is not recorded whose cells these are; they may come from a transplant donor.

DNA for the CDR3: TGCGCCAGCAGCCGCGATGGTGAGCAGTTCTTC. Translation gives CASSRDGEQFF. V gene TRBV4-1 combines with J gene TRBJ2-1; no clear D. The CDR3 totals 11 residues. Germline V lookup: CDR1 MGHRA, CDR2 YSYEKL. V was trimmed by 4 bases and J by 9 bases, leaving 7 bases between them.

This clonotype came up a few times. The CDR3 is CSARTAARLYGYTF. The CDR3 bases are TGCAGTGCCAGGACAGCCGCACGTCTCTATGGCTACACCTTC. This chain joins TRBV20-1 and TRBJ1-2; TRBD1 is a possible D gene (6 bases). Germline V CDR1 and CDR2: DFQATT, SNEGSKA (reference sequence). Trimming left V 6 bases short and J 4 bases short, with 18 bases between. This CDR3 comprises 14 residues.

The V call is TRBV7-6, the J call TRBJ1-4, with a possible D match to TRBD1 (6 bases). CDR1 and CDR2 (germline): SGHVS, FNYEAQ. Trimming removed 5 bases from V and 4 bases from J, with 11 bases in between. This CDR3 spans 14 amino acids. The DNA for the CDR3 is TGTGCCAGCAGCCCGACAGGTCTTAATGAAAAACTGTTTTTT. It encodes CASSPTGLNEKLFF.

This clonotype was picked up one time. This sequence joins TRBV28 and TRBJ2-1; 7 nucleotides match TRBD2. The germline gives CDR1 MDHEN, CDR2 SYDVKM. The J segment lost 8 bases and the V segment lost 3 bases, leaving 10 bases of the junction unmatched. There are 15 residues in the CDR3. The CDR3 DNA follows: TGTGCCAGCAGTTTCATTTTGGCGGGAGTGGATGAGCAGTTCTTC. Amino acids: CASSFILAGVDEQFF. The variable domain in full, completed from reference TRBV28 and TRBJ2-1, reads DVKVTQSSRYLVKRTGEKVFLECVQDMDHENMFWYRQDPGLGLRLIYFSYDVKMKEKGDIPEGYSVSREKKERFSLILESASTNQTSMYLCASSFILAGVDEQFFGPGTRLTVL.

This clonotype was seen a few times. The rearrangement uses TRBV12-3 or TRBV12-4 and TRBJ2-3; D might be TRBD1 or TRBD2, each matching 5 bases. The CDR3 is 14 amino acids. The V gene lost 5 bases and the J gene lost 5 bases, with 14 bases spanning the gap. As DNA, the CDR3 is TGTGCCAGCAGTCAGCAGCATGGGGGAGATACGCAGTATTTT. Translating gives CASSQQHGGDTQYF.

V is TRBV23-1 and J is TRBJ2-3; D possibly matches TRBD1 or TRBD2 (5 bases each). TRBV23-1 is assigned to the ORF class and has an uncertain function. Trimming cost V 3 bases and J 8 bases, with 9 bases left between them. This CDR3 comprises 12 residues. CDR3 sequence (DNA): TGCGCCAGCAGTCACTCGGGGCTTACGCAGTATTTT. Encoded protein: CASSHSGLTQYF.

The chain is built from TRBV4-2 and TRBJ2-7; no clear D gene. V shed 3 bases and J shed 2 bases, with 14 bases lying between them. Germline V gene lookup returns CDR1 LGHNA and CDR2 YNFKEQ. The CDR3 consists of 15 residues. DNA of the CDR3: TGTGCCAGCAGCCATGATATCCGGCTTACCTACGAGCAGTACTTC. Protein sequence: CASSHDIRLTYEQYF.

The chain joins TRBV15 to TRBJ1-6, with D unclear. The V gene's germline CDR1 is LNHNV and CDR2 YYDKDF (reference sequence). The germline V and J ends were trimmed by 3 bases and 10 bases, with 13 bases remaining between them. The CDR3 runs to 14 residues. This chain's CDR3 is CATSSLNMGSPLHF. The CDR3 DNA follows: TGTGCCACCAGCAGTCTAAACATGGGATCACCCCTCCACTTT.

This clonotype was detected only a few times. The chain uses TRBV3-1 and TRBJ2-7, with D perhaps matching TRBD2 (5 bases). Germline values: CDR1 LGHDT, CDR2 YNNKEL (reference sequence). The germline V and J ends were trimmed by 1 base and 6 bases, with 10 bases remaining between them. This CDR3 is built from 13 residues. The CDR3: CASSQVSGGEQYF. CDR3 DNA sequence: TGTGCCAGCAGCCAAGTAAGCGGAGGCGAGCAGTACTTC.

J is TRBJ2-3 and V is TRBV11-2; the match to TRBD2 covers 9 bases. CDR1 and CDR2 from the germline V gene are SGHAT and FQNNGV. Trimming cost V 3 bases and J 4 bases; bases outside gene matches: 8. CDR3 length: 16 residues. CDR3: CASSLGLAWPSDTQYF. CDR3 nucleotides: TGTGCCAGCAGCTTGGGACTAGCTTGGCCCTCAGATACGCAGTATTTT.

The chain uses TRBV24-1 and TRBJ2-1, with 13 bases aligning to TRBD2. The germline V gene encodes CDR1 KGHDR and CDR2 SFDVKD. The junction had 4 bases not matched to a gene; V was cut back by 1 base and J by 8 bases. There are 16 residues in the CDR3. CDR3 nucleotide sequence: TGTGCCACCAGTGATTTCCCCGGGACTAGCGGGGATGAGCAGTTCTTC. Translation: CATSDFPGTSGDEQFF.

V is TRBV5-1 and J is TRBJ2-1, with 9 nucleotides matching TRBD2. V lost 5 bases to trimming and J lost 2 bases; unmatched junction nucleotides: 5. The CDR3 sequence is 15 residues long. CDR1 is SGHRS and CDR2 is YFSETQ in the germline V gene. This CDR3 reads CASRPGLATYNEQFF. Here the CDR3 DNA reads TGCGCCAGCAGACCCGGACTAGCGACCTACAATGAGCAGTTCTTC. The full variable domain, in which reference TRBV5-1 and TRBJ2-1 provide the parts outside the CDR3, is KAGVTQTPRYLIKTRGQQVTLSCSPISGHRSVSWYQQTPGQGLQFLFEYFSETQRNKGNFPGRFSGRQFSNSRSEMNVSTLELGDSALYLCASRPGLATYNEQFFGPGTRLTVL.

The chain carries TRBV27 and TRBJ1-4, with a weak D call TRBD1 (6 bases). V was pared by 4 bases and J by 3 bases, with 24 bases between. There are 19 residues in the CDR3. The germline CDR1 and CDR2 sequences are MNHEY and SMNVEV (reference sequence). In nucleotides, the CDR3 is TGTGCCAGCAGTTCCAAAAGACGGGACATACCACCCGCTAATGAAAAACTGTTTTTT. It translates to CASSSKRRDIPPANEKLFF.

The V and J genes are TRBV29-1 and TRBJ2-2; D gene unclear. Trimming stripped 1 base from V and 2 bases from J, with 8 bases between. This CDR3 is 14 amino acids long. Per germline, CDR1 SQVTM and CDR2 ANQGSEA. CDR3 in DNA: TGCAGCGTTGAAGTTCGACTCAACACCGGGGAGCTGTTTTTT. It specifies CSVEVRLNTGELFF.

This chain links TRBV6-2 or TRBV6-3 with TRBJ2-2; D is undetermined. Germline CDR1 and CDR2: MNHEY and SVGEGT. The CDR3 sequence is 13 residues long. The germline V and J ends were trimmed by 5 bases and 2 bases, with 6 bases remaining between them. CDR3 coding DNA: TGTGCCAGCAGTCCCCATAACACCGGGGAGCTGTTTTTT. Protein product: CASSPHNTGELFF.

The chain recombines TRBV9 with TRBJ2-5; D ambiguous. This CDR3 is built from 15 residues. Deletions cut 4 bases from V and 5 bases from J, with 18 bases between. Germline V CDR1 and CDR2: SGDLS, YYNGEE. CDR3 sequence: CASSSMALRTETQYF. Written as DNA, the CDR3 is TGTGCCAGCAGCTCCATGGCCCTACGGACCGAGACCCAGTACTTC.

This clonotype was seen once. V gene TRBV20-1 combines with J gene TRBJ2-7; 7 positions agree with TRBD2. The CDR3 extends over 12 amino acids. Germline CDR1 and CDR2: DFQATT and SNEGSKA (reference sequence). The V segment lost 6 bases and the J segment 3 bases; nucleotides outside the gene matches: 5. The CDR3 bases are TGCAGTGCCGTCCCGGGAGGCTACGAGCAGTACTTC. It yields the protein CSAVPGGYEQYF.

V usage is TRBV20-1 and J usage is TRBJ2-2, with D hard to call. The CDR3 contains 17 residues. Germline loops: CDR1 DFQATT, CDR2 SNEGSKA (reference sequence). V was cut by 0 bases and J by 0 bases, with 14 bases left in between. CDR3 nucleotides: TGCAGTGCTAGAGAGCTAGGAGCTAGATCGAACACCGGGGAGCTGTTTTTT. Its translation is CSARELGARSNTGELFF.

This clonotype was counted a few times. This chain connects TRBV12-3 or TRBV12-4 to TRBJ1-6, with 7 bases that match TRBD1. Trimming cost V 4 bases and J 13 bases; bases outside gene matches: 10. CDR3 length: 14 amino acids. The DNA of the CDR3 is TGTGCCAGCAGTTCCCTCGACAGGGTCCTGCCCCTCCACTTT. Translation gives CASSSLDRVLPLHF.

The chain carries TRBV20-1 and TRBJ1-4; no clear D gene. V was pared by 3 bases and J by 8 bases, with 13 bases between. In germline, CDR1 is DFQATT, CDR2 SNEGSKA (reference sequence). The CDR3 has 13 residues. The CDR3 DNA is TGCAGTGCTAGTGCGGGATGGCGAGAAAAACTGTTTTTT. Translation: CSASAGWREKLFF.

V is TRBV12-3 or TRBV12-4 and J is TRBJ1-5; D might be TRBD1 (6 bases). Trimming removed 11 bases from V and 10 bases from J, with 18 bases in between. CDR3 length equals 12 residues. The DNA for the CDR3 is TGTGCCGGCGGGGGGGCATCGGGACCCCAGCATTTT. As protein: CAGGGASGPQHF.

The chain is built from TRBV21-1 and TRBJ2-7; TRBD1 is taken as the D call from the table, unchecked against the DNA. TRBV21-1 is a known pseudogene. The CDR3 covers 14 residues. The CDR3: CASSKEQGDHEQYF. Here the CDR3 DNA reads TGTGCCAGCAGCAAAGAACAGGGGGACCACGAGCAGTACTTC.

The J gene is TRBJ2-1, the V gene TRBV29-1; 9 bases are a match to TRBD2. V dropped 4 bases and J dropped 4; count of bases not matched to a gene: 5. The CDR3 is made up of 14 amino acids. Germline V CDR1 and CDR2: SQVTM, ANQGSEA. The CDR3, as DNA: TGCAGCGTTGTCACGCGGGAGGGATACAATGAGCAGTTCTTC. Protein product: CSVVTREGYNEQFF.

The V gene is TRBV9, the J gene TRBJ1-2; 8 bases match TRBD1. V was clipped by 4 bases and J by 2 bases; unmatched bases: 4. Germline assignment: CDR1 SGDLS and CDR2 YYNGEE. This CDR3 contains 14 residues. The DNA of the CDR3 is TGTGCCAGCAGCACTAGACAGGGGAACTATGGCTACACCTTC. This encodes CASSTRQGNYGYTF.

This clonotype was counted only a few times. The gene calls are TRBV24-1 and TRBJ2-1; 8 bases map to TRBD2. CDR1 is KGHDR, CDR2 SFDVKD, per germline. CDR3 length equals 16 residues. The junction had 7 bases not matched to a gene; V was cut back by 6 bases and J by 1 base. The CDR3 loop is CATSNEREKSYNEQFF. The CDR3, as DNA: TGTGCCACCAGTAATGAGCGGGAGAAGTCCTACAATGAGCAGTTCTTC.

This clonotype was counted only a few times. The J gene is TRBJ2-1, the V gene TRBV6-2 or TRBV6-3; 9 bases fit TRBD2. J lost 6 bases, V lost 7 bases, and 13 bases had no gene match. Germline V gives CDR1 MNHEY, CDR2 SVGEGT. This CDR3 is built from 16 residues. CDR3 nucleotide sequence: TGTGCCAGCACCTATGGTATAGCGGGAGTAGGCAATGAGCAGTTCTTC. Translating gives CASTYGIAGVGNEQFF.

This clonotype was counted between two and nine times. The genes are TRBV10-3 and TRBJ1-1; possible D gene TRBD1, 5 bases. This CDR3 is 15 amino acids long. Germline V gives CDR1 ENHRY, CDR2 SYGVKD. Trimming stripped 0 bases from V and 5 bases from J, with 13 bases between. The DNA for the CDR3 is TGTGCCATCAGTGAGTCCGAGGGGAGGCCGACTGAAGCTTTCTTT. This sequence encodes CAISESEGRPTEAFF.

Here the CDR3 reads CASSHPGGDSTDTQYF. The CDR3 DNA sequence: TGCGCCAGCAGCCACCCGGGGGGGGATAGCACAGATACGCAGTATTTT. The chain employs TRBV4-3 and TRBJ2-3; 8 bases agree with TRBD2. This CDR3 spans 16 amino acids. CDR1 and CDR2 (germline): LGHNA, YSLEER. V was clipped by 3 bases and J by 0 bases; unmatched bases: 5.

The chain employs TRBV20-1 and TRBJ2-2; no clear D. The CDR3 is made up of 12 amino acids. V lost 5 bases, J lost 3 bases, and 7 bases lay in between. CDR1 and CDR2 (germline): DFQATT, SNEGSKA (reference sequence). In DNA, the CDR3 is TGCAGTGCTGTGGTGTACACCGGGGAGCTGTTTTTT. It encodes CSAVVYTGELFF.

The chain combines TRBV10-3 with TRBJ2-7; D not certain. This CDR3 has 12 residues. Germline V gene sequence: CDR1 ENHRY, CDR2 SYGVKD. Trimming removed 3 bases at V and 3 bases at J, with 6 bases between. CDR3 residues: CAISDRVYEQYF. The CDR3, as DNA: TGTGCCATCAGTGATAGGGTCTACGAGCAGTACTTC.

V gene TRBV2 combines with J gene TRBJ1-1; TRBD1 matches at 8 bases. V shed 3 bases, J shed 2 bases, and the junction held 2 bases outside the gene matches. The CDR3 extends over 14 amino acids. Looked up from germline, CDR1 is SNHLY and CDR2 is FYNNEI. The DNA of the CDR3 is TGTGCCAGCAGTGATGGACAGGGAAACACTGAAGCTTTCTTT. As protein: CASSDGQGNTEAFF.

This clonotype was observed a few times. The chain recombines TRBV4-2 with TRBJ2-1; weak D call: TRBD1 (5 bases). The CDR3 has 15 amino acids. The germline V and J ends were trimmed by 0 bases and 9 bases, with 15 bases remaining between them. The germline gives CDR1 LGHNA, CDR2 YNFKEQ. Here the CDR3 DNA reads TGTGCCAGCAGCCAAGAAGGGGTAGGCTTCGGTGAGCAGTTCTTC. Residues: CASSQEGVGFGEQFF.